These 15 T cell receptor beta chains came from one sample sequenced in a study of beta chain features in type 1 diabetes. General observations from the study: In all four CD4+ subsets, TCRB CDR3 length was significantly, moderately reduced in type 1 diabetes.

Every isolated RNA sample was fully reverse transcribed, so sequencing captured expressed TCRB transcripts. Sequencing was performed with immunoSEQ multiplex PCR; in TCRdb, only in-frame clones are kept and a portion is missing. Of 100,000 to 150,000 clones listed, 7% to 10% are singletons. No antigens are known for them. The sequenced material came from central memory CD4+ T cells from blood. These receptor sequences come from a man aged 25-45 years with type 1 diabetes.

The chain employs TRBV14 and TRBJ2-7, with 8 bases matching TRBD2. Germline V gene lookup returns CDR1 SGHDN and CDR2 FVKESK. Losses at the gene ends were 3 bases for V and 1 base for J; bases not matched to a gene: 14. The CDR3 has 18 amino acids. The CDR3: CASSHSYLSGEASYEQYF. In DNA, the CDR3 is TGTGCCAGCAGCCATTCATACCTTAGCGGGGAGGCGTCCTACGAGCAGTACTTC.

Ten or more counts support this clone. The CDR3 loop reads CASSFQQGSGEAFF. The CDR3, as DNA: TGCGCCAGCAGCTTCCAACAGGGGTCGGGTGAAGCTTTCTTT. J is TRBJ1-1 and V is TRBV5-1; 7 nucleotides agree with TRBD1. The CDR3 has 14 amino acids. CDR1 and CDR2 (germline): SGHRS, YFSETQ. The V and J ends lost 2 bases and 7 bases, in that order; junction bases with no gene match: 8.

The V gene is TRBV5-1, the J gene TRBJ2-5, with D hard to call. Trimming took off 0 bases at V and 7 bases at J, with 13 bases between the two ends. Germline V lookup: CDR1 SGHRS, CDR2 YFSETQ. This CDR3 region has 14 residues. CDR3 DNA: TGCGCCAGCAGCTTGGACCCCTCCACGAGGACCCAGTACTTC. Its protein product is CASSLDPSTRTQYF.

The V and J genes are TRBV2 and TRBJ2-1; TRBD1 aligns across 10 bases. Trimming took 7 bases from V and 7 from J; bases not matched to a gene: 7. The CDR3 sequence is 14 residues long. Germline V gene sequence: CDR1 SNHLY, CDR2 FYNNEI. This CDR3 is CASNGQGVGNEQFF. The CDR3 DNA follows: TGTGCCAGCAATGGACAGGGGGTAGGAAATGAGCAGTTCTTC.

This clone was seen a handful of times. The J gene is TRBJ2-5, the V gene TRBV2; D remains unclear. Germline CDR1 and CDR2: SNHLY and FYNNEI. The CDR3 spans 13 residues. V gave up 3 bases and J gave up 0 bases, with 5 bases separating them. CDR3 in amino acids: CASSDYYQETQYF. CDR3 coding DNA: TGTGCCAGCAGTGATTACTACCAAGAGACCCAGTACTTC.

This clone was seen a few times. The V call is TRBV27, the J call TRBJ2-5; D possibly corresponds to TRBD2 (5 bases). Germline V CDR1 and CDR2: MNHEY, SMNVEV (reference sequence). V shed 0 bases and J shed 5 bases, with 7 bases lying between them. The CDR3 is made up of 13 amino acids. The CDR3 loop is CASSLSRVETQYF. CDR3 sequence (DNA): TGTGCCAGCAGTTTATCGAGGGTGGAGACCCAGTACTTC.

This clone was picked up many times. Other DNA sequences in the same sample also yield this CDR3. The rearrangement links TRBV30 to TRBJ1-4; D remains ambiguous. Germline assignment: CDR1 GTSNPN and CDR2 SVGIG (reference sequence). The CDR3 length is 12 residues. Trimming cost V 2 bases and J 7 bases, with 8 bases left between them. The CDR3 is CAWSSTGEKLFF. CDR3 bases: TGTGCCTGGAGTTCAACTGGTGAAAAACTGTTTTTT.

This clone was seen more than once but under ten times. Here the CDR3 DNA reads TGTGCCAGCAGCCTGCGGGGGGCCGGCACAGATACGCAGTATTTT. The encoded protein is CASSLRGAGTDTQYF. The rearrangement links TRBV14 to TRBJ2-3; the match to TRBD2 covers 8 bases. Germline loops: CDR1 SGHDN, CDR2 FVKESK. This CDR3 has 15 amino acids. V lost 4 bases to trimming and J lost 1 base; unmatched junction nucleotides: 4.

This clone showed up just a few times. The CDR3: CSVGGQSSYEQYF. CDR3 nucleotides: TGCAGCGTTGGGGGACAGAGCTCCTACGAGCAGTACTTC. The V call is TRBV29-1, the J call TRBJ2-7; 7 bases are shared with TRBD1. The CDR3 is made up of 13 amino acids. Germline CDR1 SQVTM, CDR2 ANQGSEA. V shed 4 bases, J shed 0 bases, and the junction held 3 bases outside the gene matches.

A few counts support this clone. This chain joins TRBV6-5 and TRBJ1-5; 7 bases agree with TRBD1. This CDR3 contains 14 residues. The ends lost 5 bases at V and 6 bases at J; junction bases unmatched: 7. Looked up from germline, CDR1 is MNHEY and CDR2 is SVGAGI. CDR3 DNA: TGTGCCAGCAGTCAAATGGCAGGGGGTCAGCCCCAGCATTTT. Residues: CASSQMAGGQPQHF.

There are a few counts of this clone. The CDR3 protein is CAWSAQSTDTQYF. DNA of the CDR3: TGTGCCTGGAGTGCCCAGAGCACAGATACGCAGTATTTT. V and J are TRBV30 and TRBJ2-3; D is uncertain. V lost 1 base and J 0 bases, leaving 5 bases between the germline ends. The germline V gene has CDR1 GTSNPN and CDR2 SVGIG (reference sequence). The length of the CDR3 is 13 residues.

The chain links TRBV5-1 to TRBJ2-7, with D tentatively TRBD1 (6 bases). The CDR3 sequence is 14 residues long. V was cut by 0 bases and J by 0 bases, with 7 bases left in between. CDR1 is SGHRS and CDR2 is YFSETQ in the germline V gene. Here the CDR3 DNA reads TGCGCCAGCAGCTTGGGACAGGCCTCCTACGAGCAGTACTTC. Translated: CASSLGQASYEQYF.

This clone was recorded a few times. The DNA for the CDR3 is TGTGCCAGCAGCACGCTCAGGGACAATGAGCAGTTCTTC. Translating it yields CASSTLRDNEQFF. V and J are TRBV9 and TRBJ2-1, with D maybe TRBD1 (5 bases). Trimming shortened V by 4 bases and J by 5 bases, and 10 bases separated the two germline ends. Germline V lookup: CDR1 SGDLS, CDR2 YYNGEE. The CDR3 is 13 residues long.

V gene TRBV2 combines with J gene TRBJ1-2; the D gene is possibly TRBD1 (5 bases). The germline V gene has CDR1 SNHLY and CDR2 FYNNEI. The CDR3 runs 13 residues. With 7 bases removed from V and 8 bases from J, the gap between germline ends came to 17 bases. This CDR3 is CASTPGGIYGYTF. The CDR3 DNA is TGTGCCAGCACCCCGGGGGGGATCTACGGCTACACCTTC. The variable domain in full, with the rest retrieved from reference TRBV2 and TRBJ1-2, is EPEVTQTPSHQVTQMGQEVILRCVPISNHLYFYWYRQILGQKVEFLVSFYNNEISEKSEIFDDQFSVERPDGSNFTLKIRSTKLEDSAMYFCASTPGGIYGYTFGSGTRLTVV.

V usage is TRBV7-2 and J usage is TRBJ2-5, with D possibly being TRBD1 (6 bases). V lost 3 bases to trimming and J lost 2 bases, with 10 bases between them. Per germline, CDR1 SGHTA and CDR2 FQGNSA. The length of the CDR3 is 14 residues. DNA of the CDR3: TGTGCCAGCAGCTTCAATACAGGGCAAGAGACCCAGTACTTC. Translation gives CASSFNTGQETQYF.